Listed here are 8 T cell receptor beta chains from one sample, sequenced in a study of OX40 agonist ivuxolimab in advanced cancers. The protocol was immunoSEQ multiplex PCR, while the TCRdb copy is restricted to in-frame clones and leaves out a portion. The table lists 50,000 to 55,000 clones, around 80% of them singletons, with around 4% in the top ten. The sample here was CD4+ or CD8+ T cells sorted from blood, taken in a trial of the OX40 agonist ivuxolimab. The receptor source for this set is an adult with an advanced solid tumor such as melanoma, head and neck, liver or kidney cancer.

V is TRBV7-9 and J is TRBJ2-1; D unclear. CDR1 and CDR2 (germline): SEHNR, FQNEAQ (reference sequence). CDR3 length equals 12 residues. V gave up 1 base and J gave up 5 bases, with 3 bases separating them. Here the CDR3 DNA reads TGTGCCAGCAGCTTAGTAGACAATGAGCAGTTCTTC. Protein sequence: CASSLVDNEQFF. Full variable domain (rest looked up from reference TRBV7-9 and TRBJ2-1): DTGVSQNPRHKITKRGQNVTFRCDPISEHNRLYWYRQTLGQGPEFLTYFQNEAQLEKSRLLSDRFSAERPKGSFSTLEIQRTEQGDSAMYLCASSLVDNEQFFGPGTRLTVL.

The V and J genes are TRBV6-6 and TRBJ2-1; D unclear. Germline assignment: CDR1 MNHNY and CDR2 SVGAGI (reference sequence). V dropped 2 bases and J dropped 8 bases, with 4 bases sitting between them. The CDR3 has 11 residues. CDR3 in amino acids: CASSYGYEQFF. In DNA, the CDR3 is TGTGCCAGCAGTTACGGGTATGAGCAGTTCTTC.

V gene TRBV4-3 combines with J gene TRBJ2-5; D may correspond to TRBD1 or TRBD2 (5 bases each). The germline V and J ends were trimmed by 6 bases and 5 bases, with 19 bases remaining between them. This CDR3 has 15 amino acids. Per germline, CDR1 LGHNA and CDR2 YSLEER. CDR3 in amino acids: CASSPSIQGTETQYF. CDR3 in DNA: TGCGCCAGCAGTCCAAGTATCCAAGGGACGGAGACCCAGTACTTC.

Regarding this clone: Other DNA sequences within the sample encode an identical CDR3. The chain recombines TRBV5-1 with TRBJ1-2, with a possible D match to TRBD1 (6 bases). The V gene's germline CDR1 is SGHRS and CDR2 YFSETQ. The CDR3 is made up of 12 amino acids. Trimming took off 7 bases at V and 3 bases at J, with 10 bases between the two ends. Written as DNA, the CDR3 is TGCGCCAGCGGGGGGCGGGACTATGGCTACACCTTC. Protein product: CASGGRDYGYTF.

This clone turned up a few times. This chain connects TRBV7-2 to TRBJ1-6; the match to TRBD1 covers 7 bases. V lost 1 base to trimming and J lost 5 bases; unmatched junction nucleotides: 5. CDR1 is SGHTA, CDR2 FQGNSA, per germline. CDR3 size: 16 residues. As DNA, the CDR3 is TGTGCCAGCAGCTTAGGAGGGGGCGCCAATAATTCACCCCTCCACTTT. Translating gives CASSLGGGANNSPLHF.

With respect to this clone: At the DNA level, this CDR3 is encoded by other sequences in the same sample as well. The chain employs TRBV28 and TRBJ1-3; D unresolved. This CDR3 is built from 15 residues. Germline lookup yields CDR1 MDHEN and CDR2 SYDVKM. The ends were cut back, 2 bases at V and 3 bases at J, with 11 bases in the middle. The DNA of the CDR3 is TGTGCCAGCAGTTTAGGGAGACCAAATGGAAACACCATATATTTT. This encodes CASSLGRPNGNTIYF.

This chain connects TRBV11-2 to TRBJ2-7, with D maybe TRBD1 (8 bases). V lost 3 bases and J lost 7, with 22 bases in between. This CDR3 region has 16 residues. Germline V gene lookup returns CDR1 SGHAT and CDR2 FQNNGV. The chain's CDR3 is CASSFQSGTGRREQYF. The CDR3 coding sequence is TGTGCCAGCAGCTTTCAGAGCGGGACAGGTAGACGGGAGCAGTACTTC.

The gene calls are TRBV11-2 and TRBJ1-6, with unresolved D. The CDR3 is 14 amino acids. From germline, CDR1 is SGHAT and CDR2 FQNNGV. Trimming shortened V by 5 bases and J by 10 bases, and 15 bases separated the two germline ends. The CDR3: CASSRISSSSPLHF. The DNA for the CDR3 is TGTGCCAGCAGCAGGATTTCATCCTCCTCACCCCTCCACTTT.